The clone carrying this T cell receptor beta chain was detected many times. Arm-PCR with iRepertoire HTBI primers amplified the CDR3 regions for these TCR beta libraries. TCRdb re-derived calls from the multiplex PCR reads in MiXCR, one entry per CDR3 protein. Of approximately 440,000 distinct CDR3 sequences in the sample, about a sixth were seen once. CDR3 size: 14 residues. CDR1 SGDLS and CDR2 YYNGEE come from the germline V gene. The ends lost 6 bases at V and 0 bases at J; junction bases unmatched: 5. These data belong to a study of regulatory T cells in long-lasting Graves disease. Overall study context: Those Graves' patients who were newly diagnosed had been on antithyroid drugs under 3 months.

Stated time point: newly diagnosed GD, antithyroid drugs for less than 3 months. After RNA was extracted from PBMCs, the TCR library was made from it. These data also featured in a second study, about T cells in Graves' hyperthyroidism and ophthalmopathy. That study reports: The patients, who ranged from 18 to 65 in age, presented with newly diagnosed hyperthyroidism lasting under 2 months.

Sequencing used peripheral blood mononuclear cells (PBMCs), obtained at new diagnosis, from a patient treated with antithyroid drugs. This sequence joins TRBV9 and TRBJ1-1; 7 positions agree with TRBD1. This receptor was obtained from a man aged 35 to 55 with Graves disease. The CDR3 sequence is CASTRDSVNTEAFF. The DNA of the CDR3 is TGTGCCAGCACCCGGGACAGTGTGAACACTGAAGCTTTCTTT.